The 12 T cell receptor beta chains below all came from one sample that was sequenced in a study of vaccination effects on CD4 cells after COVID-19. The antigens these receptors bind are not known. This table comes from immunoSEQ multiplex PCR, and its TCRdb copy is limited to in-frame clones, with some not included. In the table there are approximately 74,000 clones, 60% to 85% of which are singletons. Peptide-pool stimulation followed by sequencing identified expanded antigen-specific CD4+ clonotypes in the ViraFEST assay. Cells that had been cultured for less than eleven days were the source of isolated CD4+ T cells. Each participant received a vaccine that was either BNT162b2 or mRNA-1273, given as two doses. The material sequenced was CD4+ T cells from PBMCs cultured with HCoV-OC43 spike peptides, taken after COVID-19 vaccination. Regarding subset: HCoV-OC43 spike overlapping peptide pool stimulation. The origin of the receptors is a human donor who received a COVID-19 vaccine.

This chain links TRBV6-1 with TRBJ1-5; no reliable D call. Per the germline V gene, CDR1 is MNHNS and CDR2 is SASEGT. V lost 2 bases to trimming and J lost 2 bases, with 7 bases between them. The CDR3 consists of 14 residues. The chain's CDR3 is CASSETVGNQPQHF. The CDR3, as DNA: TGTGCCAGCAGTGAAACGGTGGGCAATCAGCCCCAGCATTTT.

This clone was counted only a few times. J is TRBJ1-6 and V is TRBV5-1, with D unclear. Looked up from germline, CDR1 is SGHRS and CDR2 is YFSETQ. V dropped 3 bases and J dropped 0 bases, with 4 bases sitting between them. The CDR3 extends over 14 amino acids. Written as DNA, the CDR3 is TGCGCCAGCAGCTCCACCTCCTATAATTCACCCCTCCACTTT. Its translation is CASSSTSYNSPLHF.

The rearrangement joins TRBV30 to TRBJ1-1; possibly TRBD1 for D (5 bases). CDR3 length: 12 amino acids. Germline CDR1 is GTSNPN and CDR2 is SVGIG (reference sequence). V was clipped by 8 bases and J by 8 bases, with 18 bases between them. This chain's CDR3 is CARTGGTGEAFF. The CDR3, as DNA: TGTGCCCGAACTGGCGGGACGGGCGAAGCTTTCTTT.

The rearrangement uses TRBV2 and TRBJ2-1; 15 bases are a match to TRBD2. Per germline, CDR1 SNHLY and CDR2 FYNNEI. The CDR3 spans 14 residues. V was clipped by 6 bases and J by 15 bases; unmatched bases: 9. The chain's CDR3 is CASSGLAGGAEGFF. The CDR3 bases are TGTGCCAGCAGCGGACTAGCGGGAGGGGCTGAGGGGTTCTTC. The variable domain in full, with the rest retrieved from reference TRBV2 and TRBJ2-1, is EPEVTQTPSHQVTQMGQEVILRCVPISNHLYFYWYRQILGQKVEFLVSFYNNEISEKSEIFDDQFSVERPDGSNFTLKIRSTKLEDSAMYFCASSGLAGGAEGFFGPGTRLTVL.

The chain joins TRBV7-9 to TRBJ1-3; D unresolved. This CDR3 comprises 13 residues. The germline V gene encodes CDR1 SEHNR and CDR2 FQNEAQ (reference sequence). V lost 7 bases, J lost 3 bases, and 10 bases lay in between. The CDR3 here is CASTRSGGNTIYF. In DNA form, the CDR3 reads TGTGCCAGCACCCGATCCGGTGGAAACACCATATATTTT.

The count of this clone is one. J is TRBJ1-5 and V is TRBV24-1, with D possibly being TRBD1 (6 bases). V lost 3 bases to trimming and J lost 4 bases, with 12 bases between them. CDR1 and CDR2 from the germline V gene are KGHDR and SFDVKD. This CDR3 has 15 amino acids. The CDR3 DNA reads TGTGCCACCAGTGATGCTTTGACAGGAAATCAGCCCCAGCATTTT. It specifies CATSDALTGNQPQHF.

In its sample, this clone was seen a few times. The V call is TRBV18, the J call TRBJ1-1, with a tentative D call TRBD1 (5 bases). V lost 4 bases and J lost 0, with 6 bases in between. Germline CDR1 reads KGHSH; CDR2 reads LQKENI. The CDR3 extends over 13 amino acids. The CDR3 DNA sequence: TGTGCCAGCTCACAGGGGATGAACACTGAAGCTTTCTTT. Residues: CASSQGMNTEAFF.

J is TRBJ1-2 and V is TRBV19, with no clear D. The germline V gene encodes CDR1 LNHDA and CDR2 SQIVND (reference sequence). V was trimmed by 5 bases and J by 2 bases, leaving 9 bases between them. The CDR3 loop spans 13 amino acids. CDR3 loop: CASSLQINYGYTF. CDR3 nucleotides: TGTGCCAGTAGTCTACAAATAAACTATGGCTACACCTTC.

The rearrangement joins TRBV7-8 to TRBJ2-7; 8 bases align to TRBD1. This CDR3 is built from 13 residues. Unmatched junction bases numbered 5, after V lost 1 base and J lost 9 bases. CDR1 and CDR2 from the germline V gene are SGHVS and FQNEAQ. In nucleotides, the CDR3 is TGTGCCAGCAGCTTAGAGGGCAGGGGGCCGCAGTACGTC. Its translation: CASSLEGRGPQYV.

The chain employs TRBV4-3 and TRBJ1-1; D may be TRBD1 (5 bases). Germline V CDR1 and CDR2: LGHNA, YSLEER. The CDR3 length is 14 residues. Trimming took 5 bases from V and 4 from J, leaving 14 bases between them. The CDR3: CASSTRQGATEAFF. CDR3 DNA: TGCGCCAGCAGCACCCGCCAAGGGGCCACTGAAGCTTTCTTT.

The J gene is TRBJ1-2, the V gene TRBV5-1, with D unresolved. The length of the CDR3 is 14 residues. V lost 5 bases and J 0 bases, leaving 11 bases between the germline ends. Looked up from germline, CDR1 is SGHRS and CDR2 is YFSETQ. CDR3 nucleotide sequence: TGCGCCAGCAGAAAGGCGCCGGCTAACTATGGCTACACCTTC. It translates to CASRKAPANYGYTF.

This clone was observed a few times. The chain carries TRBV6-2 or TRBV6-3 and TRBJ1-6; the D gene is possibly TRBD1 (5 bases). The length of the CDR3 is 15 residues. V was cut by 6 bases and J by 9 bases, with 18 bases left in between. CDR1 and CDR2 from the germline V gene are MNHEY and SVGEGT. CDR3 loop: CASSLTGTPGSPLHF. CDR3 nucleotides: TGTGCCAGCAGCCTAACCGGGACCCCTGGTTCACCCCTCCACTTT.